This record covers a single TCR beta chain. The CDR3 extends over 17 amino acids. V lost 1 base, J lost 5 bases, and 15 bases lay in between. Germline lookup yields CDR1 LGHNT and CDR2 FRNRAP. The record originates from a study of blood T cell repertoires in COVID-19. Study information: The United States, Italy and Spain provided the acute and convalescent COVID-19 samples. Sources were T cells, B-cell-depleted T cells, or PBMCs; the material itself was cDNA or gDNA.

In the original analysis: Counts of nucleated cells, estimated from reference gene primer amplification, were obtained. Only in-frame clones appear in the TCRdb table, and some are missing; sequencing was by immunoSEQ multiplex PCR. The DNA was the basis for D and trimming; V, J and clone size are from that table. The sample yields 40,000 to 45,000 clones, approximately 91% seen once. The clonotype originates from a human donor in a cohort sampled during active COVID-19. The genes are TRBV12-5 and TRBJ1-6; tentative D call: TRBD1 (6 bases). The source material was peripheral blood. The CDR3: CASGLDPRQAHNSPLHF. CDR3 in DNA: TGTGCTAGTGGTTTGGACCCCCGACAGGCCCATAATTCACCCCTCCACTTT.